This TCR beta chain was sequenced in a study of control samples from healthy donors and cancer patients. CDR1 is LNHDA and CDR2 is SQIVND in the germline V gene (reference sequence). The J segment lost 4 bases and the V segment lost 3 bases, leaving 1 base of the junction unmatched. This CDR3 region has 15 residues. The method was immunoSEQ multiplex PCR; TCRdb's version includes in-frame clones alone and lacks a portion of them. The data show more than 110,000 clones, with approximately 91% seen just once and approximately 9% held by the top ten. This rearrangement joins TRBV19 to TRBJ2-3, with 13 bases identical to TRBD2. This receptor was taken from a woman in her twenties or thirties in good health. Source material: blood. The CDR3 bases are TGTGCCAGTAGTATCACTAGCGGGAGGGCAGATACGCAGTATTTT. Protein product: CASSITSGRADTQYF. The full variable domain, its missing parts supplied by reference TRBV19 and TRBJ2-3, is DGGITQSPKYLFRKEGQNVTLSCEQNLNHDAMYWYRQDPGQGLRLIYYSQIVNDFQKGDIAEGYSVSREKKESFPLTVTSAQKNPTAFYLCASSITSGRADTQYFGPGTRLTVL.